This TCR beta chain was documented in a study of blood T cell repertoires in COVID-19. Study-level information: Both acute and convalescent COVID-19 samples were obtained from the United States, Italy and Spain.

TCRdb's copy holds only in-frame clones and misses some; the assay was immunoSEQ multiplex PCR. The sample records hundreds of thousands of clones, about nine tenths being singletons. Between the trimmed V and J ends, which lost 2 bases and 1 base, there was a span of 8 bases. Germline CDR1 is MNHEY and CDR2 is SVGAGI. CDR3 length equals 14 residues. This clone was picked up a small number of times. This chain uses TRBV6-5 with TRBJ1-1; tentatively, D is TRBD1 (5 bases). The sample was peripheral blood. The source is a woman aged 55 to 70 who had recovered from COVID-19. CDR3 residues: CASSYAGQNTEAFF. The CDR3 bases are TGTGCCAGCAGTTACGCCGGACAGAACACTGAAGCTTTCTTT.